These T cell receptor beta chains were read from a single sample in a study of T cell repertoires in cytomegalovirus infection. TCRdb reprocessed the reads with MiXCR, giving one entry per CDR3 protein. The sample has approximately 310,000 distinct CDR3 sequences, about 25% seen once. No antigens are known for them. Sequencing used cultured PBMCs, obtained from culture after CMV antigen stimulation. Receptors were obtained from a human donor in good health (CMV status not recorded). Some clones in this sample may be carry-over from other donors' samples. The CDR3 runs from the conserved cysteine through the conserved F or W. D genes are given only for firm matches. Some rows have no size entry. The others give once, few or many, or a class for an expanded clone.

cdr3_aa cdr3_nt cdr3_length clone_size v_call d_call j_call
CASDRERGYGYTF TGTGCCAGCGACAGGGAAAGGGGCTATGGCTACACCTTC 13 NA TRBV6-1 TRBD1 TRBJ1-2
CASSLAGTSGTEEQFF TGCGCCAGCAGCTTGGCCGGGACTAGCGGGACAGAAGAGCAGTTCTTC 16 NA TRBV5-1 TRBD2 TRBJ2-1
CSALYAGGPHEQFF TGCAGTGCCCTCTATGCGGGAGGGCCCCATGAGCAGTTCTTC 14 NA TRBV20-1 TRBD2 TRBJ2-1
CASSLVRGYGNEQFF TGTGCCAGCAGCTTAGTCAGGGGTTATGGGAATGAGCAGTTCTTC 15 few TRBV7-2 NA TRBJ2-1
CVSSLRLFTDTQYF TGTGTCAGCAGCTTGAGACTATTCACAGATACGCAGTATTTT 14 once TRBV7-2 NA TRBJ2-3
CSGGQLYEQYF TGCAGCGGCGGACAGCTTTACGAGCAGTACTTC 11 NA TRBV29-1 NA TRBJ2-7
CASSPSGKGTGELFF TGTGCCAGCAGCCCTAGCGGGAAGGGGACCGGGGAGCTGTTTTTT 15 few TRBV7-2 TRBD2 TRBJ2-2
CASSYHGLAGASSTDTQYF TGTGCCAGCAGTTACCACGGACTAGCGGGAGCTTCTAGCACAGATACGCAGTATTTT 19 few TRBV6-5 TRBD2 TRBJ2-3
CSARPPTSAGELFF TGCAGTGCTAGACCCCCGACTAGCGCCGGGGAGCTGTTTTTT 14 NA TRBV20-1 TRBD2 TRBJ2-2
CASTDYGNEQFF TGTGCCAGCACGGATTACGGCAATGAGCAGTTCTTC 12 few TRBV7-9 NA TRBJ2-1
CASSLVTGYSTDTQYF TGTGCCAGCAGCTTAGTAACAGGGTATAGCACAGATACGCAGTATTTT 16 few TRBV7-2 NA TRBJ2-3
CASSLLVGLGFKETQYF TGTGCCAGCAGCTTATTGGTTGGTCTTGGATTCAAAGAGACCCAGTACTTC 17 many TRBV7-2 NA TRBJ2-5
CASSSRAGTNYGYTF TGTGCCAGCAGCTCAAGAGCTGGGACTAACTATGGCTACACCTTC 15 many TRBV7-2 NA TRBJ1-2
CASSAGTLGNNEQFF TGTGCCAGCAGCGCCGGGACCTTAGGTAACAATGAGCAGTTCTTC 15 many TRBV9 NA TRBJ2-1
CASSLSGDGRNTIYF TGCGCCAGCAGCTTGAGCGGGGACGGGAGAAACACCATATATTTT 15 many TRBV5-1 NA TRBJ1-3
CASSEGDTEAFF TGTGCCAGCAGTGAGGGGGACACTGAAGCTTTCTTT 12 NA TRBV9 NA TRBJ1-1
CAISSDVGNTIYF TGTGCCATCAGCTCGGATGTTGGAAACACCATATATTTT 13 once TRBV10-3 NA TRBJ1-3
CASSFRLAGGRPSYNEQFF TGCGCCAGCAGCTTCAGACTAGCGGGAGGCCGTCCCTCCTACAATGAGCAGTTCTTC 19 NA TRBV5-1 TRBD2 TRBJ2-1
CATSALRLAGESTDTQYF TGTGCCACCAGTGCTCTCCGACTAGCGGGAGAGAGCACAGATACGCAGTATTTT 18 few TRBV24-1 TRBD2 TRBJ2-3
CASSPGLAGVDTQYF TGTGCCAGCAGCCCGGGACTAGCGGGAGTAGATACGCAGTATTTT 15 few TRBV11-2 TRBD2 TRBJ2-3
CASSPGQGYSPLHF TGTGCCAGCAGCCCGGGACAGGGCTACTCACCCCTCCACTTT 14 few TRBV7-2 TRBD1 TRBJ1-6
CASSSTGTGGNGELFF TGTGCCAGCAGTTCCACCGGGACAGGGGGTAACGGGGAGCTGTTTTTT 16 NA TRBV28 TRBD1 TRBJ2-2
CASSLREQETQYF TGTGCCAGTAGTCTTCGCGAGCAAGAGACCCAGTACTTC 13 NA TRBV19 NA TRBJ2-5
CASSLSRVTGELFF TGTGCCAGCAGCTTAAGCCGGGTAACCGGGGAGCTGTTTTTT 14 NA TRBV7-2 NA TRBJ2-2
CASSPRLAGATNEQFF TGTGCCAGCAGCCCACGACTAGCGGGAGCCACGAATGAGCAGTTCTTC 16 NA TRBV12-3/TRBV12-4 TRBD2 TRBJ2-1
CASSSRTGGQRYTEQFF TGTGCCAGCAGTTCTCGGACAGGCGGTCAGCGGTACACTGAGCAGTTCTTC 17 few TRBV6-2/TRBV6-3 TRBD1 TRBJ2-1
CASSFAWDEQFF TGTGCCAGCAGCTTCGCATGGGATGAGCAGTTCTTC 12 NA TRBV5-6 NA TRBJ2-1
CASSRALGLARQETQYF TGCGCCAGCAGTCGAGCCCTGGGACTAGCGAGGCAAGAGACCCAGTACTTC 17 few TRBV4-1 TRBD2 TRBJ2-5
CSARRIVGDPTAPYSNQPQHF TGCAGTGCTAGACGGATCGTTGGGGATCCGACTGCGCCCTATAGCAATCAGCCCCAGCATTTT 21 NA TRBV20-1 NA TRBJ1-5
CSVEDRERDYEQYF TGCAGCGTTGAAGATCGGGAGCGGGACTACGAGCAGTACTTC 14 NA TRBV29-1 TRBD2 TRBJ2-7
CASSRTSGRTDTQYF TGTGCCAGCAGCCGGACTAGCGGGCGCACAGATACGCAGTATTTT 15 many TRBV7-2 TRBD2 TRBJ2-3
CAIKERDRDSPLHF TGTGCCATCAAAGAGCGGGACAGGGATTCACCCCTCCACTTT 14 few TRBV10-3 TRBD1 TRBJ1-6
CASSYSNGRRATIYF TGTGCCAGCAGTTACTCCAACGGCCGACGAGCCACCATATATTTT 15 NA TRBV6-6 NA TRBJ1-3
CASSDREYQPQHF TGTGCCAGCAGTGATAGGGAGTATCAGCCCCAGCATTTT 13 NA TRBV7-9 NA TRBJ1-5
CASSSFLDGLNYGYTF TGTGCCAGTAGTTCCTTTCTGGACGGATTGAACTATGGCTACACCTTC 16 NA TRBV19 NA TRBJ1-2
CASSLSLNVQETQYF TGTGCCAGCAGCTTAAGTCTGAACGTCCAAGAGACCCAGTACTTC 15 many TRBV7-8 NA TRBJ2-5
CSARGRGSTGELFF TGCAGTGCTAGAGGGCGGGGAAGCACCGGGGAGCTGTTTTTT 14 few TRBV20-1 NA TRBJ2-2
CASSIPGSSGNTIYF TGTGCCAGTAGTATCCCGGGAAGCTCTGGAAACACCATATATTTT 15 few TRBV19 NA TRBJ1-3
CASKDRRYNEQFF TGTGCCAGTAAGGACAGACGTTACAATGAGCAGTTCTTC 13 NA TRBV19 NA TRBJ2-1
CATSPGGWDEQFF TGTGCCACCAGCCCGGGGGGCTGGGATGAGCAGTTCTTC 13 few TRBV24-1 NA TRBJ2-1
CASSSRGLDTEAFF TGCGCCAGCAGCTCAAGGGGCCTGGACACTGAAGCTTTCTTT 14 few TRBV5-1 NA TRBJ1-1
CASSPPSEVEQFF TGTGCCAGCAGCCCTCCTTCCGAGGTCGAGCAGTTCTTC 13 NA TRBV11-3 NA TRBJ2-1
CASNQGEGQYEQYF TGTGCCAGCAATCAGGGGGAGGGCCAATACGAGCAGTACTTC 14 few TRBV6-6 NA TRBJ2-7
CASSLPGQAKNIQYF TGTGCCAGCAGCTTACCGGGACAAGCCAAAAACATTCAGTACTTC 15 NA TRBV7-9 NA TRBJ2-4
CASSQDWQGAEKLFF TGTGCCAGCAGCCAAGATTGGCAGGGGGCTGAAAAACTGTTTTTT 15 NA TRBV14 TRBD1 TRBJ1-4
CASSLFPGGTGELFF TGTGCCAGCAGCTTATTTCCGGGGGGCACCGGGGAGCTGTTTTTT 15 NA TRBV7-9 TRBD2 TRBJ2-2
CAGGRGSWEDTQYF TGTGCCGGTGGGCGCGGGAGCTGGGAAGATACGCAGTATTTT 14 NA TRBV5-4 TRBD2 TRBJ2-3
CASSVGGLGDQPQHF TGTGCCAGCAGCGTCGGTGGACTGGGAGATCAGCCCCAGCATTTT 15 NA TRBV28 NA TRBJ1-5
CASSRTLGTEAFF NA 13 NA TRBV25-1 NA TRBJ1-1
CAITAGDTDTQYF TGTGCCATCACTGCGGGAGATACAGATACGCAGTATTTT 13 few TRBV10-3 TRBD2 TRBJ2-3
CASSFGLAWNEQFF TGTGCCAGCAGCTTCGGACTAGCGTGGAATGAGCAGTTCTTC 14 NA TRBV11-2 TRBD2 TRBJ2-1
CASSSSTAYEQYF TGCGCCAGCAGCTCCTCGACAGCCTACGAGCAGTACTTC 13 NA TRBV5-1 NA TRBJ2-7
CASSLQGRWEKLFF TGTGCCAGCAGTTTACAGGGGCGCTGGGAAAAACTGTTTTTT 14 NA TRBV6-5 TRBD1 TRBJ1-4
CASSFSAGGAVTSYEQYF TGTGCCAGCAGCTTCTCCGCGGGGGGGGCGGTGACCTCCTACGAGCAGTACTTC 18 NA TRBV7-2 TRBD2 TRBJ2-7